The rows below give T cell receptor beta chains drawn from one sample of a study of shared clonotypes between healthy human individuals. Only in-frame clones appear in the TCRdb table, and some are missing; sequencing was by immunoSEQ multiplex PCR. The table lists around 440,000 clones, 60% to 80% of them singletons. The sequencing input was PBMCs. Receptor source: a woman between 40 and 50 years old in good health. Some clones in this sample may be carry-over from other donors' samples. Both conserved end residues are part of each CDR3. The order of the fields is V gene, clone size, J gene, D gene, CDR3 protein, CDR3 DNA. D genes are given only for firm matches. Not every row has a clone size; where given, it reads once, few, many or a size class.

>TRBV5-4|NA|TRBJ2-1|TRBD1
CASSQTPGQGINNEQFF
TGTGCCAGCAGCCAGACTCCGGGACAGGGCATAAACAATGAGCAGTTCTTC
>TRBV10-3|NA|TRBJ1-2|NA
CAIREGDYGYTF
TGTGCCATCAGGGAGGGCGACTATGGCTACACCTTC
>TRBV4-2|once|TRBJ1-5|NA
CASSQDNSNQPQHF
TGTGCCAGCAGCCAAGACAATAGCAATCAGCCCCAGCATTTT
>TRBV28|NA|TRBJ1-4|TRBD1
CAWGQSATNEKLFF
TGTGCATGGGGACAGAGTGCAACTAATGAAAAACTGTTTTTT
>TRBV30|NA|TRBJ2-1|NA
CAWYQQSSYNEQFF
TGTGCCTGGTATCAGCAGTCCTCCTACAATGAGCAGTTCTTC
>TRBV5-4|NA|TRBJ2-1|TRBD2
CASSLDPGGNNEQFF
TGTGCCAGCAGCTTGGACCCGGGGGGAAACAATGAGCAGTTCTTC
>TRBV15|NA|TRBJ2-5|NA
CATSKQPQETQYF
TGTGCCACCAGCAAACAGCCCCAAGAGACCCAGTACTTC
>TRBV1|NA|TRBJ2-3|NA
CTSSQELVSGRVKKAGTDTQYF
TGCACCAGCAGCCAAGAGCTGGTTTCGGGCAGGGTGAAAAAGGCCGGCACAGATACGCAGTATTTT
>TRBV29-1|few|TRBJ1-1|NA
CSVGWATEAFF
TGCAGCGTTGGGTGGGCCACTGAAGCTTTCTTT
>TRBV6-5|many|TRBJ1-2|NA
CASSARMGGYTF
TGTGCCAGCAGTGCCAGGATGGGTGGCTACACCTTC
>TRBV5-5|NA|TRBJ2-5|TRBD1
CASSDPTGVETQYF
TGTGCCAGCAGCGACCCGACAGGGGTGGAGACCCAGTACTTC
>TRBV5-1|NA|TRBJ2-2|TRBD1
CASSWDRPPNTGELFF
TGCGCCAGCAGCTGGGACAGACCCCCGAACACCGGGGAGCTGTTTTTT
>TRBV28|NA|TRBJ2-3|NA
CASSFRSRILDTQYF
TGTGCCAGCAGTTTTAGGAGTAGAATTTTGGATACGCAGTATTTT
>TRBV6-6|NA|TRBJ2-1|NA
CASSPTDAYYNEQFF
TGTGCCAGCAGTCCGACAGACGCCTATTACAATGAGCAGTTCTTC
>TRBV28|few|TRBJ2-6|NA
CASSSQRSGANVLTF
TGTGCCAGCAGTTCCCAACGCTCTGGGGCCAACGTCCTGACTTTC
>TRBV4-2|NA|TRBJ2-1|NA
CASSQDRAAYNEQFF
TGTGCCAGCAGCCAAGATAGGGCTGCGTACAATGAGCAGTTCTTC
>TRBV5-1|NA|TRBJ2-7|NA
CASSLEPGSSYEQYF
TGCGCCAGCAGCTTGGAACCAGGGAGCTCCTACGAGCAGTACTTC
>TRBV5-1|few|TRBJ1-3|TRBD1
CASSWGLGTAGNTIYF
TGCGCCAGCAGCTGGGGTCTGGGGACAGCTGGAAACACCATATATTTT
>TRBV9|many|TRBJ2-5|TRBD2
CASSVLAGGLQETQYF
TGTGCCAGCAGCGTACTAGCGGGAGGGCTTCAAGAGACCCAGTACTTC
>TRBV28|NA|TRBJ2-7|TRBD2
CASSPGTSGEVYEQYF
TGTGCCAGCAGTCCCGGGACTAGCGGGGAGGTGTACGAGCAGTACTTC
>TRBV2|NA|TRBJ2-1|TRBD2
CARETSGRRAPGLSEQFF
TGTGCCAGAGAGACTAGCGGGAGACGTGCTCCTGGCTTAAGTGAGCAGTTCTTC
>TRBV6-1|NA|TRBJ2-1|NA
CASSTGVDPAQEQFF
TGTGCCAGCAGTACCGGGGTTGACCCAGCACAGGAGCAGTTCTTC
>TRBV4-1|few|TRBJ2-3|TRBD2
CASSQESRGLAGVGTDTQYF
TGCGCCAGCAGCCAAGAAAGTAGGGGACTAGCGGGAGTTGGCACAGATACGCAGTATTTT
>TRBV19|once|TRBJ2-1|NA
CASSIRRSLYNEQFF
TGTGCCAGTAGTATACGGAGGTCTTTATACAATGAGCAGTTCTTC
>TRBV19|NA|TRBJ2-1|NA
CASTRGISYNEQFF
TGTGCCAGTACCAGAGGGATCTCCTACAATGAGCAGTTCTTC
>TRBV29-1|NA|TRBJ2-1|NA
CSGGVLDEQFF
TGCAGCGGGGGGGTCTTAGATGAGCAGTTCTTC
>TRBV5-1|NA|TRBJ1-4|NA
CASSPSQGLNEKLFF
TGCGCCAGCAGCCCCTCACAAGGGCTTAATGAAAAACTGTTTTTT
>TRBV7-3|NA|TRBJ2-2|TRBD1
CASSHSSGTGSVGELFF
TGTGCCAGCAGCCATTCTTCCGGGACAGGGAGCGTCGGGGAGCTGTTTTTT
>TRBV7-9|NA|TRBJ2-3|TRBD2
CASSLMREWPSTDTQYF
TGTGCCAGCAGCTTAATGCGGGAGTGGCCTAGCACAGATACGCAGTATTTT
>TRBV15|NA|TRBJ2-5|TRBD2
CATSRRLAGAWIRETQYF
TGTGCCACCAGCAGAAGACTAGCGGGAGCGTGGATCCGGGAGACCCAGTACTTC
>TRBV11-2|many|TRBJ2-5|NA
CASSQGSETQYF
TGTGCCAGCAGCCAAGGGTCGGAGACCCAGTACTTC
>TRBV28|NA|TRBJ2-7|TRBD2
CASSFATSGSHYEQYF
TGTGCCAGCAGTTTCGCCACTAGCGGGAGTCACTACGAGCAGTACTTC
>TRBV13|NA|TRBJ2-1|NA
CASSFYRDSNEQFF
TGTGCCAGCAGCTTTTACCGGGACTCCAATGAGCAGTTCTTC
>TRBV5-1|NA|TRBJ2-7|TRBD2
CASSLVPSGSSYEQYF
TGCGCCAGCAGCTTGGTGCCTAGCGGTAGCTCCTACGAGCAGTACTTC
>TRBV6-6|NA|TRBJ1-1|TRBD1
CASSYPGTGVTEAFF
TGTGCCAGCAGTTACCCCGGGACAGGGGTTACTGAAGCTTTCTTT
>TRBV29-1|NA|TRBJ1-1|NA
CSFYRLNTEAFF
TGCAGCTTCTACAGGCTCAACACTGAAGCTTTCTTT
>TRBV6-5|NA|TRBJ1-4|NA
CASKRNEKLFF
TGTGCCAGCAAACGGAATGAAAAACTGTTTTTT
>TRBV18|NA|TRBJ2-2|NA
CASSAQGGVTGELFF
TGTGCCAGCTCTGCTCAAGGAGGGGTGACCGGGGAGCTGTTTTTT
>TRBV2|few|TRBJ1-4|NA
CATSAERREKLFF
TGTGCCACCTCGGCTGAAAGGCGCGAAAAACTGTTTTTT
>TRBV7-2|NA|TRBJ1-2|NA
CASSQNLGLDYGYTF
TGTGCCAGCAGCCAAAATCTCGGGCTGGACTATGGCTACACCTTC
>TRBV2|NA|TRBJ2-2|TRBD2
CASAPGLAFAGELFF
TGTGCCAGCGCCCCGGGACTAGCGTTTGCCGGGGAGCTGTTTTTT
>TRBV29-1|NA|TRBJ2-1|TRBD2
CSVETQREGNEQFF
TGCAGCGTTGAAACCCAGCGGGAGGGGAATGAGCAGTTCTTC
>TRBV28|many|TRBJ1-5|NA
CASSSNRAGGSDQPQHF
TGTGCCAGCAGTTCAAACCGGGCGGGGGGATCGGATCAGCCCCAGCATTTT
>TRBV6-6|few|TRBJ2-7|TRBD1
CASSTGQGGQYF
TGTGCCAGCAGTACCGGACAGGGGGGACAGTACTTC
>TRBV30|NA|TRBJ1-1|NA
CAWSVLGRVNTEAFF
TGTGCCTGGAGTGTACTTGGAAGGGTGAACACTGAAGCTTTCTTT
>TRBV11-2|NA|TRBJ2-2|NA
CASSPWTYTGELFF
TGTGCCAGCAGCCCATGGACCTACACCGGGGAGCTGTTTTTT
>TRBV14|many|TRBJ2-6|NA
CASSLRQGGANVLTF
TGTGCCAGCAGCCTCAGGCAAGGTGGGGCCAACGTCCTGACTTTC
>TRBV28|NA|TRBJ1-2|NA
CASRLMGGGGYTF
TGTGCCAGCAGACTTATGGGGGGCGGTGGCTACACCTTC
>TRBV11-2|NA|TRBJ2-1|TRBD2
CASSLEGSSGYSYNEQFF
TGTGCCAGCAGCTTAGAGGGTTCTAGCGGTTACTCCTACAATGAGCAGTTCTTC
>TRBV5-1|NA|TRBJ2-1|TRBD2
CASSWTSGRPGDEQFF
TGCGCCAGCTCCTGGACTAGCGGGAGACCTGGGGATGAGCAGTTCTTC
>TRBV6-1|NA|TRBJ2-2|NA
CASSGEAGPGGELFF
TGTGCCAGCAGTGGAGAGGCAGGGCCCGGGGGGGAGCTGTTTTTT
>TRBV11-2|NA|TRBJ1-2|NA
CASSLVSGAYGYTF
TGTGCCAGCAGCTTAGTCTCAGGGGCCTATGGCTACACCTTC
>TRBV7-7|many|TRBJ2-7|TRBD2
CASSLAAGGYYEQYF
TGTGCTAGCAGCCTAGCTGCGGGAGGCTACTACGAGCAGTACTTC
>TRBV2|NA|TRBJ1-5|NA
CAISETAGIQPQHF
TGTGCCATCAGTGAGACGGCAGGGATTCAGCCCCAGCATTTT
>TRBV9|NA|TRBJ2-2|NA
CASSVVPQTSTGELFF
TGTGCCAGCAGCGTAGTCCCCCAGACAAGCACCGGGGAGCTGTTTTTT